This T cell receptor beta chain was obtained from a study of CD8 T cells in Susac syndrome. Roughly 0.45 to 1 ug RNA was reverse transcribed with random hexamers. By means of immunoSEQ multiplex PCR, TCR beta CDR3 spanning 54 Vbeta and 13 Jbeta underwent amplification. From the immunoSEQ multiplex PCR reads, TCRdb called clonotypes with MiXCR, one entry per CDR3 protein. The sample records 130,000 to 150,000 distinct CDR3 sequences, approximately 94% being singletons. CDR1 GTSNPN and CDR2 SVGIG come from the germline V gene (reference sequence). This CDR3 is 12 amino acids long. V gave up 5 bases and J gave up 4 bases, with 6 bases separating them.

The sequenced sample was CD4+ T cells from PBMCs. The chain links TRBV30 to TRBJ2-6; D gene ambiguous. The sequence was obtained from a human donor in good health. The CDR3 reads CAWVRGANVLTF. The CDR3 DNA is TGTGCCTGGGTTAGAGGGGCCAACGTCCTGACTTTC.